This paragraph covers one T cell receptor (beta chain) sequence. Its antigen is currently not known. Per-nucleotide qualities are absent, and no much larger clonotype sits a single base away. These data come from a study of CD4 T cells in relation to SARS-CoV-2 and coronaviruses (dated by TCRdb to 2020 to 2023). Turning to the overall study: Using patient-derived lymphoblastoid cell lines, the shared crossreactive spike epitopes were mapped to their HLA restriction. At the level of individual TCR clonotypes, the study evaluated whether memory CD4+ T cells crossreact between the spike proteins of SARS-CoV-2 and those of common cold coronaviruses. The Adaptive Biotechnologies TCR-sequencing kit was used to sequence samples from three pre-COVID donors and the naive versus memory experiments, while other data came from Illumina-based sequencing. A different, Illumina-based TCR-beta assay was used to sequence expansion assays from other donors in the study. Paper-wide results and their limitations: Pre-pandemic and post-infection samples were not both contributed by any donor, so tracing of the source of pre-existing responses was limited. Sequencing naive versus memory cells indicated that the assay picks up memory recall responses, not primary responses primed during culture. The study was limited by small numbers of patients and tested TCRs. In approximately 65% of donors, memory CD4+ clonotypes turned up that crossrecognized SARS-CoV-2 and at least one common cold coronavirus spike. Crossreactive clones showed significantly weaker SARS-CoV-2-driven expansion than monoreactive clones, consistent with antigenic imprinting. Crossreactivity analysis centred on spike protein, so crossreactivity against other viral proteins was not assessed.

The CDR3, from cysteine to phenylalanine, totals 15 residues. Only the CDR3 portion is preserved as DNA: 45 bases, with reading frame beginning at the first base. V lost 3 bases and J lost 5 bases, and the count of bases not matched to a germline gene is 5. From the germline V gene, CDR1 is KGHSH and CDR2 is LQKENI. Uncultured naive and memory CD4+ T cell DNA received deep-resolution immunoSEQ TCR-beta sequencing. The authors processed their data as follows. During preprocessing, nonproductive sequences were discarded, as were any CDR3s that did not begin with C, did not end with F or W, or were shorter than 7 amino acids. Cultured and uncultured naive and memory CD4+ repertoires were searched for previously identified spike- and CEF-reactive CDR3s. CDR3 homology was measured as pairwise Levenshtein distance, computed with the stringdist R package after trimming three terminal residues from each end. TCRdb took over this immuneACCESS table, retaining in-frame rearrangements with V and J assigned. Such tables are incomplete; in checked studies, under half of the missing clones stem from an unresolved V gene, and the remainder is unexplained. V, J and clone size reflect that table, while D and trimming were determined from the DNA. This sample lists tens of thousands of clones; 85% to 95% were detected once. Clones ranked in the top ten supply around 0.23% of the sample.

CD4+ T cells from unexposed donors were collected before the COVID-19 pandemic (2011-2018). To separate naive from memory CD4+ T cells, cryopreserved PBMCs first underwent CD4 enrichment and then EasySep naive CD4+ T cell enrichment. The leukapheresis product used for the unexposed donors was purchased from a commercial source. Ficoll-Paque PLUS gradient centrifugation was used to isolate PBMCs from either whole blood or leukapheresis product. PBMCs were either cryopreserved at -140 degrees C or used fresh in the expansion assay. The QIAamp Micro DNA Kit was used to extract genomic DNA from the CD4+ T cells.

The receptor comes from a human donor in good health. The chain is made from TRBV18 and TRBJ2-1; TRBD1 matches 9 bases in the middle. The specimen sequenced was naive CD4+ T cells from PBMCs. What the cell subset or site label conveys for this sample: naive CD4+ T cells isolated by negative enrichment. The nucleotides are TGTGCCAGCTCACCTATCGGGACAGGGAACAATGAGCAGTTCTTC. Its translation reads: CASSPIGTGNNEQFF.